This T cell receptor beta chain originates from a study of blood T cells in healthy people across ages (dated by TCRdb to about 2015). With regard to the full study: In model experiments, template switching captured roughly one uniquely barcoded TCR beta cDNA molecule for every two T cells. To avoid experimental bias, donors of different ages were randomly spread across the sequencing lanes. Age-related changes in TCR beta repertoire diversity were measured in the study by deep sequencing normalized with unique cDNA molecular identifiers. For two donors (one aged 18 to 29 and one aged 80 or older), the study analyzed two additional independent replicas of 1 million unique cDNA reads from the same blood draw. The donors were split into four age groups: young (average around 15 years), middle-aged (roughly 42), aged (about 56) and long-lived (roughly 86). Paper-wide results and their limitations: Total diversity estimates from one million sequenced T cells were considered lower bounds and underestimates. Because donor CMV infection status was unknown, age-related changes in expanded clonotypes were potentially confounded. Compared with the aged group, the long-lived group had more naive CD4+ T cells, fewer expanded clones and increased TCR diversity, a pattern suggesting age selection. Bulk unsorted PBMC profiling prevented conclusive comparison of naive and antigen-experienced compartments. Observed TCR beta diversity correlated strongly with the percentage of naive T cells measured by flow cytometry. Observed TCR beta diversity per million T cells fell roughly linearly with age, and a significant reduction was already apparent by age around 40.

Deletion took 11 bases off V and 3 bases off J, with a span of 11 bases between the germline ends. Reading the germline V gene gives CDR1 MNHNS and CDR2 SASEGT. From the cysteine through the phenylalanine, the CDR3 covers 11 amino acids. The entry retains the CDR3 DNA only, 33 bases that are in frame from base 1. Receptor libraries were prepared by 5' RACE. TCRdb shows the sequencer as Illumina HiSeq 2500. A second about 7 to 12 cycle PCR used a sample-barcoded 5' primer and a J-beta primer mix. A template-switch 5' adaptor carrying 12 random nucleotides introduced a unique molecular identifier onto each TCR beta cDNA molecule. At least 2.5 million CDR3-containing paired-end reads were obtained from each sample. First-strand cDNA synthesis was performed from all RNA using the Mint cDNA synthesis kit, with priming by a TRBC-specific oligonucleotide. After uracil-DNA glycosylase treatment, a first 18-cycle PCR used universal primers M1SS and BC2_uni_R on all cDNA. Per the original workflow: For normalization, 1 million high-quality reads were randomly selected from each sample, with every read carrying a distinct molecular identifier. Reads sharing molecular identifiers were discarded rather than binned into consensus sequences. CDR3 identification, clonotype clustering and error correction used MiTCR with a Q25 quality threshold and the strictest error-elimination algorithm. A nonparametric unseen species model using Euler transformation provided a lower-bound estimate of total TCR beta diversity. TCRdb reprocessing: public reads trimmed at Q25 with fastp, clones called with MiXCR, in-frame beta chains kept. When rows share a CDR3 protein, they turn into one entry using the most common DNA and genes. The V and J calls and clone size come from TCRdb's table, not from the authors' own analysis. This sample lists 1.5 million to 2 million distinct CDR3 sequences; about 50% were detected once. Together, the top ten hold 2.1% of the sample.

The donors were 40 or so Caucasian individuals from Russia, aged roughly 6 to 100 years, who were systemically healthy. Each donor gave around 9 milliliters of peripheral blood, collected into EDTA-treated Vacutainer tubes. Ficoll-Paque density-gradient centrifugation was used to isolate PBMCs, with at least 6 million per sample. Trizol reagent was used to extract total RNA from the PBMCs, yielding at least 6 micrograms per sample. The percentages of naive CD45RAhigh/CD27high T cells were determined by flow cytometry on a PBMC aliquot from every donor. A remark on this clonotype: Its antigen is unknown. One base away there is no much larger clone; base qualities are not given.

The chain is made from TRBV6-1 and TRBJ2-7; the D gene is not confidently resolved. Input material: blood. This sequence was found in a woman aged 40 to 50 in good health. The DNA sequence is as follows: TGTGCCGCCCGCGCAGGCTACGAGCAGTACTTC. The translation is CAARAGYEQYF.